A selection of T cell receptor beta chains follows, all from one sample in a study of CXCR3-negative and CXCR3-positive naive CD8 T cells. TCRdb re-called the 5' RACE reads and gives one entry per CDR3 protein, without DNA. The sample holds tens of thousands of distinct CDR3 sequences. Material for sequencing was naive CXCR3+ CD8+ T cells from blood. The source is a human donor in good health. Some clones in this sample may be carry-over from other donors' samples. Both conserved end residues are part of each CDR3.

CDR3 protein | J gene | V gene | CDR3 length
CASSVEGRAHEQFF | TRBJ2-1 | TRBV9 | 14
CASSSPFTGDLSYEQYF | TRBJ2-7 | TRBV28 | 17
CSVNEGTAGYEQYF | TRBJ2-7 | TRBV29-1 | 14
CASAGGQSYEQYF | TRBJ2-7 | TRBV7-2 | 13
CSVEDGGGGGETQYF | TRBJ2-5 | TRBV29-1 | 15
CASSWGHEQYF | TRBJ2-7 | TRBV27 | 11
CASSFPVGRIFGETQYF | TRBJ2-5 | TRBV28 | 17
CASSIMGANVLTF | TRBJ2-6 | TRBV19 | 13
CASSLGPENEQYF | TRBJ2-7 | TRBV11-3 | 13
CASSQGRTREQYF | TRBJ2-7 | TRBV14 | 13
CASSPTGVYEQYF | TRBJ2-7 | TRBV12-3/TRBV12-4 | 13
CASSMGQSLPAETQYF | TRBJ2-5 | TRBV28 | 16
CASTLDLGAGSDTQYF | TRBJ2-3 | TRBV7-2 | 16
CASSPAAVGSYEQYF | TRBJ2-7 | TRBV5-1 | 15
CATSRYAGNQPQHF | TRBJ1-5 | TRBV15 | 14
CASSLRAGGEGETQYF | TRBJ2-5 | TRBV7-7 | 16
CASSLGQGPPNEQYF | TRBJ2-7 | TRBV7-9 | 15
CASSDQPTGPTQYF | TRBJ2-3 | TRBV2 | 14
CATQLPGATGANVLTF | TRBJ2-6 | TRBV19 | 16
CASRTSDGHNEQFF | TRBJ2-1 | TRBV4-1 | 14
CASSQDTGGGQPQHF | TRBJ1-5 | TRBV4-3 | 15
CASSSQGKDTQYF | TRBJ2-3 | TRBV5-5 | 13
CATSREAYEQYF | TRBJ2-7 | TRBV15 | 12
CSVEGGQGMVYAEAFF | TRBJ1-1 | TRBV29-1 | 16
CASSLLGNEQFF | TRBJ2-1 | TRBV28 | 12
CASSDRDSSYNEQFF | TRBJ2-1 | TRBV11-3 | 15
CASETRANVLTF | TRBJ2-6 | TRBV9 | 12
CASSLGYSYEQYF | TRBJ2-7 | TRBV5-1 | 13
CSARAVLGAHEQYF | TRBJ2-7 | TRBV20-1 | 14
CASSQDTTRGETQYF | TRBJ2-5 | TRBV3-1 | 15
CSARDQPGLLSDEQYF | TRBJ2-7 | TRBV20-1 | 16
CASNNSTDYYEQYF | TRBJ2-7 | TRBV7-9 | 14
CSVIPTNSYEQYF | TRBJ2-7 | TRBV29-1 | 13
CASSLAGLSIADTQYF | TRBJ2-3 | TRBV5-1 | 16
CASSLTPPLREQETQYF | TRBJ2-5 | TRBV11-2 | 17
CASSKTGFKVF | TRBJ2-1 | TRBV7-9 | 11
CASSYGTGFLNEQFF | TRBJ2-1 | TRBV6-2/TRBV6-3 | 15
CASSLGQGANQPQHF | TRBJ1-5 | TRBV5-1 | 15
CSASGSWTSGTDTQYF | TRBJ2-3 | TRBV20-1 | 16
CSVEEDGGAYNEQFF | TRBJ2-1 | TRBV29-1 | 15
CASRPGIGSRNQPQHF | TRBJ1-5 | TRBV6-5 | 16
CASSFVGDEQFF | TRBJ2-1 | TRBV12-3/TRBV12-4 | 12
CASSDHSRANTGELFF | TRBJ2-2 | TRBV7-9 | 16
CASIGGDTRYGEQYF | TRBJ2-7 | TRBV28 | 15
CSASGGTGELFF | TRBJ2-2 | TRBV20-1 | 12
CASSPTWAGEYNEQFF | TRBJ2-1 | TRBV11-3 | 16
CASSLRDPAGEAGANVLTF | TRBJ2-6 | TRBV5-1 | 19
CASSKTGPYNEQFF | TRBJ2-1 | TRBV27 | 14
CASSLEGQEEATDTQYF | TRBJ2-3 | TRBV7-2 | 17
CAISVSLLPGRGDYEQYF | TRBJ2-7 | TRBV10-3 | 18
CASSVYDISYNEQFF | TRBJ2-1 | TRBV9 | 15
CASSGSSQGVRETQYF | TRBJ2-5 | TRBV14 | 16
CASNCPSEAFF | TRBJ1-1 | TRBV7-9 | 11